The clone carrying this T cell receptor (beta chain) was observed at least ten times. The time point is: newly diagnosed GD, antithyroid drugs for less than 3 months. PBMC RNA was the source of the TCR library. Trimming removed 5 bases from V and 6 bases from J; junction bases left unmatched: 2. CDR1 is DFQATT, CDR2 SNEGSKA, per germline (reference sequence). The CDR3 totals 12 residues. In building TCR beta libraries, iRepertoire HTBI primers were used together with Arm-PCR of CDR3 regions. MiXCR was run by TCRdb on the multiplex PCR reads, yielding one entry per CDR3 protein. The sample includes around 450,000 distinct CDR3 sequences, around 15% of them seen just once. These data are taken from a study of regulatory T cells in long-lasting Graves disease. The same data also contributed to another study, on T cells in Graves' hyperthyroidism and ophthalmopathy. That work states: Primed by the HTBI set, a first-round RT-PCR was run on the TCR CDR3.

The sample in question was peripheral blood mononuclear cells (PBMCs), obtained at new diagnosis, from a patient treated with antithyroid drugs. The chain employs TRBV20-1 and TRBJ2-1, with TRBD2 identical over 9 bases. The TCR sequence derives from a man aged 35 to 55 with Graves disease. The CDR3 nucleotides read TGCAGTGCTCTGCGGGAGGGCAATGAGCAGTTCTTC. Translation: CSALREGNEQFF.